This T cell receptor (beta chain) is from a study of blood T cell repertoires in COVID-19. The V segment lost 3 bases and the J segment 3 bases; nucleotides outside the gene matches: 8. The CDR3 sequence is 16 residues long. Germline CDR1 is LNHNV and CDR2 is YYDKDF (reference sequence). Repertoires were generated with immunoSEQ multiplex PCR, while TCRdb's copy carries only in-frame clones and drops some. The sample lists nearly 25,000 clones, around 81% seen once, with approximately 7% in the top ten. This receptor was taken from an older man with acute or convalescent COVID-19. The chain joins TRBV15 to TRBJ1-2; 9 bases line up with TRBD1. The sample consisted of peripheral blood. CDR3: CATSSGKGQGDYGYTF. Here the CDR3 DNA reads TGTGCCACCAGCAGCGGAAAGGGACAGGGCGACTATGGCTACACCTTC.